The clone carrying this T cell receptor (beta chain) occurred a few times. Its antigen is unknown. The sample comes from a study of T cells in Graves' hyperthyroidism and ophthalmopathy. Study in general: Peripheral blood collection took place at initial diagnosis, before any treatment. Study conclusions and caveats: Separating ophthalmopathy from stable hyperthyroidism was achieved by a 13 V-J model.

Amplified TCR beta CDR3 regions came from RNA transcripts. First-round RT-PCR targeting the TCR CDR3 was performed with the HTBI primer set. TCRdb called the multiplex PCR reads again in MiXCR, with one record for every CDR3 protein. Of about 640,000 distinct CDR3 sequences listed, about 20% are singletons. In the ophthalmopathy cohort, Clinical Activity Score was at least 3, NOSPECS grade at least 4, and duration under 3 months. Using more than 7.5 ml of fresh peripheral blood, PBMCs were prepared. The material sequenced was blood. The TCR was taken from a man aged 25-45 years with Graves' ophthalmopathy.

DNA for the CDR3: TGTGCCAGCAGCCAAAACAGGGGCTGGGGCGAGCAGTACTTC. Translation: CASSQNRGWGEQYF. The chain employs TRBV14 and TRBJ2-7; 7 bases align to TRBD1. Germline CDR1 SGHDN, CDR2 FVKESK. V lost 2 bases to trimming and J lost 6 bases; unmatched junction nucleotides: 7. The CDR3 is made up of 14 amino acids.